This T cell receptor (beta chain) was identified during a study of Ad26.COV2.S vaccination and SARS-CoV-2 variants. Whole-study results and caveats: Possibly, TCR breadth and depth analyses underestimated total T cell responses.

Only in-frame clones appear in the TCRdb table, and some are missing; sequencing was by immunoSEQ multiplex PCR. The sample includes 350,000 to 450,000 clones, 92% of them seen just once. V was pared by 7 bases and J by 5 bases, with 26 bases between. The germline CDR1 and CDR2 sequences are LNHDA and SQIVND (reference sequence). This CDR3 has 17 residues. The sample holds one count of this clone. Antigen: not known. The sample's treatment: roughly 20 received Ad26.COV2.S at low or high dose, single or two shots; 5 received placebo; per-sample allocation not given. Sampling occurred on day 63 after the first vaccine or placebo injection.

V is TRBV19 and J is TRBJ1-2, with a possible D match to TRBD1 (5 bases). This specimen consisted of peripheral blood, obtained in a trial of Ad26.COV2.S vaccine versus placebo. The TCR was taken from a person aged 18-65 years who received the Ad26.COV2.S COVID-19 vaccine or a placebo. CDR3 protein: CASTPVDASQGGYGYTF. CDR3 nucleotide sequence: TGTGCCAGTACGCCGGTAGACGCATCCCAGGGCGGTTATGGCTACACCTTC. Full variable domain (rest looked up from reference TRBV19 and TRBJ1-2): DGGITQSPKYLFRKEGQNVTLSCEQNLNHDAMYWYRQDPGQGLRLIYYSQIVNDFQKGDIAEGYSVSREKKESFPLTVTSAQKNPTAFYLCASTPVDASQGGYGYTFGSGTRLTVV.